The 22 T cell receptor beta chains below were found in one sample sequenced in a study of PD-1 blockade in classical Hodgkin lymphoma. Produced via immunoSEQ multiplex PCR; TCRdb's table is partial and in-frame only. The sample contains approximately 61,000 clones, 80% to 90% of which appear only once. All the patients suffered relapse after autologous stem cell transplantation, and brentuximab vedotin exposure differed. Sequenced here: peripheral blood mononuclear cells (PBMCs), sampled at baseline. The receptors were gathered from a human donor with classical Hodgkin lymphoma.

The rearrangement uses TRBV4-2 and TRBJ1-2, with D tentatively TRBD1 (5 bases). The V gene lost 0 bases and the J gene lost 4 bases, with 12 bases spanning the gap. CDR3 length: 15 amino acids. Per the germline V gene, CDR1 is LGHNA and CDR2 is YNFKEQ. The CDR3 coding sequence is TGTGCCAGCAGCCAAGATGGCGGGGGGACCTATGGCTACACCTTC. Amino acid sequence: CASSQDGGGTYGYTF.

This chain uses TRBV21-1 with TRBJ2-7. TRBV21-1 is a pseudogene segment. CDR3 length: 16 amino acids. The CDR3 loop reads CASSKQRRSTSYEQYF. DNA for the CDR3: TGTGCCAGCAGCAAACAACGCAGATCTACCTCCTACGAGCAGTACTTC.

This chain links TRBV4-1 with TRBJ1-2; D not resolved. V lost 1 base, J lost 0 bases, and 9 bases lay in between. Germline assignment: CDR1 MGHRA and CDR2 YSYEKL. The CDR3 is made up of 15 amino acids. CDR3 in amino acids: CASSQGPKANYGYTF. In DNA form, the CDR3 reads TGCGCCAGCAGCCAAGGCCCAAAGGCTAACTATGGCTACACCTTC.

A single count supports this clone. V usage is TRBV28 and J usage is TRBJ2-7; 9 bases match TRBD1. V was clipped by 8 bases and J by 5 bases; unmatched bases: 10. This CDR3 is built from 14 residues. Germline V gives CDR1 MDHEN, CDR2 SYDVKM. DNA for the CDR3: TGTGCCAGCGGTCCCGGGACAGGGAGCCACGAGCAGTACTTC. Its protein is CASGPGTGSHEQYF.

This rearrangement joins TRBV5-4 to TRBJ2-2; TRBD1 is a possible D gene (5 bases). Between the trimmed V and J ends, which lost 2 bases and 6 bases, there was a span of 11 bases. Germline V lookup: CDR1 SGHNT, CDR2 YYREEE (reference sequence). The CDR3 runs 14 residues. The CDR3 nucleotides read TGTGCCAGCAGCTTAGCTCCCAGGGCCGGGGAGCTGTTTTTT. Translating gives CASSLAPRAGELFF.

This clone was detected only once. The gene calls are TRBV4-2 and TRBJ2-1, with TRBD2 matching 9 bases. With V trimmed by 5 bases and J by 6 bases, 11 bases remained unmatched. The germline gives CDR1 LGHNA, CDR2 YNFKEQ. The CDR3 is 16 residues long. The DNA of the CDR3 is TGTGCCAGCAGCTTAAGCGGGGGGCACCCGATCAATGAGCAGTTCTTC. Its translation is CASSLSGGHPINEQFF.

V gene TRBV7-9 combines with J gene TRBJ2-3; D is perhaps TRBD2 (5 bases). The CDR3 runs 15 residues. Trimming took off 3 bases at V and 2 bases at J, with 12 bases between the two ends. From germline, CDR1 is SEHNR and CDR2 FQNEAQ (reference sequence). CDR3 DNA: TGTGCCAGCAGCTTTTGGGAGCGGTCCACAGATACGCAGTATTTT. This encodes CASSFWERSTDTQYF. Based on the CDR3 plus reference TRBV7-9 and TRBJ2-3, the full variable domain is DTGVSQNPRHKITKRGQNVTFRCDPISEHNRLYWYRQTLGQGPEFLTYFQNEAQLEKSRLLSDRFSAERPKGSFSTLEIQRTEQGDSAMYLCASSFWERSTDTQYFGPGTRLTVL.

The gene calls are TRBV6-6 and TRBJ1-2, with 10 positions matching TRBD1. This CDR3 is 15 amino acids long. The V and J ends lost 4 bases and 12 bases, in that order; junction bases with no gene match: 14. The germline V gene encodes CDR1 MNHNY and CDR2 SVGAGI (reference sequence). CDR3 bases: TGTGCCAGCAGTTCTAGACAGGGGGCTCGTAGGTCCCACACCTTC. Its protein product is CASSSRQGARRSHTF.

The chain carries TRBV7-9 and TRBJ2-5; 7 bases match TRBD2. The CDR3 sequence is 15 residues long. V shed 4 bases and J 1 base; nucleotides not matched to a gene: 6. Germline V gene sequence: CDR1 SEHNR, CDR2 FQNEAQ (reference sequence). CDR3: CASSSQRGPQETQYF. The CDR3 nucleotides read TGTGCCAGCAGCTCCCAGCGGGGTCCCCAAGAGACCCAGTACTTC.

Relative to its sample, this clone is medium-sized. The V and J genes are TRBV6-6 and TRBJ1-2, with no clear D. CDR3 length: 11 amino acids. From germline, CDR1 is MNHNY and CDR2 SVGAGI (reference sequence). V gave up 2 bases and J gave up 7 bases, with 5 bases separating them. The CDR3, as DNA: TGTGCCAGCAGTTACCCGACTGGCTACACCTTC. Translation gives CASSYPTGYTF.

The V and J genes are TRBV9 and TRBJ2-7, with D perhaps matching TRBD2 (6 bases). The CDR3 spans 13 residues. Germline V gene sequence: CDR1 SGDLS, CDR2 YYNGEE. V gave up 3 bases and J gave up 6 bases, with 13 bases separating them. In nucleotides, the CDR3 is TGTGCCAGCAGCGGAGTTAACGGGGGCGAGCAGTACTTC. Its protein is CASSGVNGGEQYF.

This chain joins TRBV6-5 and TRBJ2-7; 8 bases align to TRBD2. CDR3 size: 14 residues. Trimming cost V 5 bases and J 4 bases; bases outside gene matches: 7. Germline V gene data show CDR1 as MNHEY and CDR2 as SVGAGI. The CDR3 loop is CASSTGLAGYEQYF. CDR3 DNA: TGTGCCAGCAGTACCGGACTAGCTGGGTACGAGCAGTACTTC.

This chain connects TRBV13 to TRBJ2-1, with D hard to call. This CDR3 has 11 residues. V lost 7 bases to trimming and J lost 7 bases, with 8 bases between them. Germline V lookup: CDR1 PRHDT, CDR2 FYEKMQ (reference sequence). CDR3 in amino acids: CASKARNEQFF. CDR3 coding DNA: TGTGCCAGCAAGGCCCGGAATGAGCAGTTCTTC.

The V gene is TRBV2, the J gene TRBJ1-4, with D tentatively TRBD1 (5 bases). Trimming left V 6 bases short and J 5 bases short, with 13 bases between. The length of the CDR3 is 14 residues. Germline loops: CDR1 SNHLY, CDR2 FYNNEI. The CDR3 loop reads CASSRDGGNEKLFF. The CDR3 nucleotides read TGTGCCAGCAGCCGGGACGGAGGGAATGAAAAACTGTTTTTT.

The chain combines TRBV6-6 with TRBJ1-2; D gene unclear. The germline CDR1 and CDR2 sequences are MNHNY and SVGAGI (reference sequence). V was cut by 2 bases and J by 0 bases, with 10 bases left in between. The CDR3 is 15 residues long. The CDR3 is CASSYQGRTNYGYTF. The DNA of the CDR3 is TGTGCCAGCAGTTACCAAGGAAGAACTAACTATGGCTACACCTTC.

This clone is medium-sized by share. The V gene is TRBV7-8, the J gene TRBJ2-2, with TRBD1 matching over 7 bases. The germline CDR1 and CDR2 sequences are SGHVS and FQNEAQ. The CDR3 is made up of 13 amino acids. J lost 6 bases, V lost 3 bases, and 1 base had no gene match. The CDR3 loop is CASSFGTAGELFF. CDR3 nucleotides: TGTGCCAGCAGCTTCGGGACAGCCGGGGAGCTGTTTTTT.

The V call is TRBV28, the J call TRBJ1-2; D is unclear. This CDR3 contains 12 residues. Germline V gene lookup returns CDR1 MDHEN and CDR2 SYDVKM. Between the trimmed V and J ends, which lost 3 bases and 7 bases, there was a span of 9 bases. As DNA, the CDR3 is TGTGCCAGCAGTTTGAGTATTGGTGGCTACACCTTC. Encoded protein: CASSLSIGGYTF.

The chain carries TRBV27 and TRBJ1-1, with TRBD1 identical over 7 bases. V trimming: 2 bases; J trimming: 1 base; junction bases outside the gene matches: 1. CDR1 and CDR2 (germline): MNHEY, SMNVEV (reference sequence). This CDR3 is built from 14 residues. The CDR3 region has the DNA TGTGCCAGCAGTTTAAACAGGGGGAACACTGAAGCTTTCTTT. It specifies CASSLNRGNTEAFF.

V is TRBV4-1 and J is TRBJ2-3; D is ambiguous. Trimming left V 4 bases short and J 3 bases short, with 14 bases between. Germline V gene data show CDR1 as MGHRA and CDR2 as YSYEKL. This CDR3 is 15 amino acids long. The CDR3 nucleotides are TGCGCCAGCAGCCTCTGGACGGACCGTACAGATACGCAGTATTTT. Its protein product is CASSLWTDRTDTQYF.

The CDR3 DNA reads TGCGCCAGCAGCGCCAGAGGGGCCACTGAAGCTTTCTTT. It encodes CASSARGATEAFF. The V and J genes are TRBV4-1 and TRBJ1-1; weak D call: TRBD1 (5 bases). In germline, CDR1 is MGHRA, CDR2 YSYEKL. The CDR3 totals 13 residues. Deletions cut 5 bases from V and 4 bases from J, with 11 bases between.

The CDR3 loop is CASTIGSKNTEAFF. As DNA, the CDR3 is TGTGCCAGTACAATAGGGAGTAAGAACACTGAAGCTTTCTTT. The chain links TRBV19 to TRBJ1-1; no firm D call. The V and J ends lost 7 bases and 1 base respectively, with 13 bases between them. CDR1 is LNHDA, CDR2 SQIVND, per germline (reference sequence). The CDR3 is 14 residues long.

The CDR3 DNA reads TGTGCCAGCAGTTTGACAGTAGCTACTCCATATGGCTACACCTTC. This codes for CASSLTVATPYGYTF. V is TRBV27 and J is TRBJ1-2; D possibly corresponds to TRBD1 (5 bases). CDR1 is MNHEY and CDR2 is SMNVEV in the germline V gene (reference sequence). The length of the CDR3 is 15 residues. The V end was cut by 3 bases, the J end by 5 bases, with 16 bases between.